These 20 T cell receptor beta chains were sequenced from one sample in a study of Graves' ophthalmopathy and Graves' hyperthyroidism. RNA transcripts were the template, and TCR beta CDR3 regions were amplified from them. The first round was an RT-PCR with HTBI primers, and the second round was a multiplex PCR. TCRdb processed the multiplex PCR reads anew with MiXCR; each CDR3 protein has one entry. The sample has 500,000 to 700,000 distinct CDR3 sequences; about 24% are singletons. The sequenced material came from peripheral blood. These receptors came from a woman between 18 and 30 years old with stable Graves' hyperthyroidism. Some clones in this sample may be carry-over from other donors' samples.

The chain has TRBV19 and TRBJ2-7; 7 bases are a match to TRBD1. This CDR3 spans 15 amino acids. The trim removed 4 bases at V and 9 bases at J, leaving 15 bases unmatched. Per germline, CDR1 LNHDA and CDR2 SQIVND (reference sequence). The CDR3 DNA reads TGTGCCAGTAGTAGCTCAACAACGACAGGGATTGGGCAGTACTTC. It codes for CASSSSTTTGIGQYF.

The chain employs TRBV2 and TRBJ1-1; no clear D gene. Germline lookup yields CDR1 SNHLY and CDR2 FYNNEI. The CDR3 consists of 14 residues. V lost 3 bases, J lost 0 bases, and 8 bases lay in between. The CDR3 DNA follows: TGTGCCAGCAGTGAGGGCATTATGAACACTGAAGCTTTCTTT. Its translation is CASSEGIMNTEAFF. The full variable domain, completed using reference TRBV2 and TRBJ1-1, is EPEVTQTPSHQVTQMGQEVILRCVPISNHLYFYWYRQILGQKVEFLVSFYNNEISEKSEIFDDQFSVERPDGSNFTLKIRSTKLEDSAMYFCASSEGIMNTEAFFGQGTRLTVV.

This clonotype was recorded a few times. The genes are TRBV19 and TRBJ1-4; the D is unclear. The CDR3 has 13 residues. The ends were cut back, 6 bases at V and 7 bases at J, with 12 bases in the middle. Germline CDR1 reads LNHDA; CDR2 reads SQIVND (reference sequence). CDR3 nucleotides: TGTGCCAGTAGATTGAACTATCTTGAAAAACTGTTTTTT. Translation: CASRLNYLEKLFF.

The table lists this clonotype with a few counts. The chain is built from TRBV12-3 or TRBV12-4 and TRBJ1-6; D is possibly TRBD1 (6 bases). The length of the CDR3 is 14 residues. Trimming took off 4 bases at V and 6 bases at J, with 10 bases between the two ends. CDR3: CASSYRTANSPLHF. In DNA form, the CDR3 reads TGTGCCAGCAGTTACCGGACAGCTAATTCACCCCTCCACTTT.

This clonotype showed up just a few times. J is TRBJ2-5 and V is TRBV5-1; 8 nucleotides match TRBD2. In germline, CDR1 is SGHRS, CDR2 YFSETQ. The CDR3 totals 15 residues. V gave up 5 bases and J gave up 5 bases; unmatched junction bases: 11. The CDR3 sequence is CASRVGVQREETQYF. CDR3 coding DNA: TGCGCCAGCAGGGTTGGGGTCCAGCGGGAGGAGACCCAGTACTTC.

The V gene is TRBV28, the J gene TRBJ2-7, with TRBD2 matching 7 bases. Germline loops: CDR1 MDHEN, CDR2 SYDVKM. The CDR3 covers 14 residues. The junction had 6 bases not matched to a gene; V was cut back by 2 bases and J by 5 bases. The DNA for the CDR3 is TGTGCCAGCAGTTTAAGGGAACGGGGGGACGAGCAGTACTTC. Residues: CASSLRERGDEQYF.

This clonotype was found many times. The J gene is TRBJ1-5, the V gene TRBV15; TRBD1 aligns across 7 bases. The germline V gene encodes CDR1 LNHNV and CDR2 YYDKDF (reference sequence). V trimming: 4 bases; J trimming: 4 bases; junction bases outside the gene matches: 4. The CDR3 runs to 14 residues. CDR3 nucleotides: TGTGCCACCAGCAAGGGGACAGCTAATCAGCCCCAGCATTTT. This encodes CATSKGTANQPQHF.

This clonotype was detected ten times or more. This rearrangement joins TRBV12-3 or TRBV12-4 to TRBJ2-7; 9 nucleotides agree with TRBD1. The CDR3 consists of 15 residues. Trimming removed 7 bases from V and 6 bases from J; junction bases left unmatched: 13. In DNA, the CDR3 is TGTGCCAGCACTGAAAACCGGGACAGGGAACGCGAGCAGTACTTC. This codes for CASTENRDREREQYF.

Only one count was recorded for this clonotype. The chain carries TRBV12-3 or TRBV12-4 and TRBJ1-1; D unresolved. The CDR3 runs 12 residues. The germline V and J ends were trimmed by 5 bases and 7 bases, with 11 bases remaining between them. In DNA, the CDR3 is TGTGCCAGCAGTGACGATGGGTTTGAAGCTTTCTTT. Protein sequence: CASSDDGFEAFF.

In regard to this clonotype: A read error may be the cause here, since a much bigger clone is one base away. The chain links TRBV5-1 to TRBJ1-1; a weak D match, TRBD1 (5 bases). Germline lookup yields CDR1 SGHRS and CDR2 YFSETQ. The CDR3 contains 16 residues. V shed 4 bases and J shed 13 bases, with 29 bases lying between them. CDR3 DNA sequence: TGCGCCAGCAGCCCCCCGGGGACTCAGGGCAACTCGCGAGTTTTCTTT. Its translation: CASSPPGTQGNSRVFF.

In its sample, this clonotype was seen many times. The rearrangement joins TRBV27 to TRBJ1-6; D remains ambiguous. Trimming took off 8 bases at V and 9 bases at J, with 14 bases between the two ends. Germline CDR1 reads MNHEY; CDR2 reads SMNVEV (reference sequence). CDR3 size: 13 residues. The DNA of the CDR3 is TGTGCCAGCGGCCCGGTGGGAATTTCACCCCTCCACTTT. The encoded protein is CASGPVGISPLHF.

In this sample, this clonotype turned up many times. The CDR3 loop is CASSDLALAKNIQYF. The CDR3 nucleotides are TGTGCCAGCAGTGACCTAGCCTTAGCCAAAAACATTCAGTACTTC. The chain is built from TRBV27 and TRBJ2-4, with D tentatively TRBD2 (5 bases). Germline V lookup: CDR1 MNHEY, CDR2 SMNVEV (reference sequence). Deletions cut 5 bases from V and 0 bases from J, with 11 bases between. The length of the CDR3 is 15 residues.

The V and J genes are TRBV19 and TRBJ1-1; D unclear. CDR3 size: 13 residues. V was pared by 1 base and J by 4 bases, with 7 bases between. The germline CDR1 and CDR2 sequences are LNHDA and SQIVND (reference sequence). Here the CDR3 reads CASSIAVATEAFF. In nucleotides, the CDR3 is TGTGCCAGTAGTATAGCAGTAGCCACTGAAGCTTTCTTT.

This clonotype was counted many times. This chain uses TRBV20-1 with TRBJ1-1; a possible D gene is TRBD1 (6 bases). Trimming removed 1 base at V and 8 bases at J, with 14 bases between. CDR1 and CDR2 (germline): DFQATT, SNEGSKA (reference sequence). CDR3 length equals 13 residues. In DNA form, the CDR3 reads TGCAGTGCTAGAGCCCCGGTGGGGGGCGAAGCTTTCTTT. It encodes CSARAPVGGEAFF.

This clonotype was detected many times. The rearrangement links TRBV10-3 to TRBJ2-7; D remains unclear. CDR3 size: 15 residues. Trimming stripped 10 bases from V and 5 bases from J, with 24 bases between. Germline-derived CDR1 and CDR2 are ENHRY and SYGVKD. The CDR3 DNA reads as TGTGCCACCAAGCCCCGCTTAACCGATATGGACGAGCAGTACTTC. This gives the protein CATKPRLTDMDEQYF.

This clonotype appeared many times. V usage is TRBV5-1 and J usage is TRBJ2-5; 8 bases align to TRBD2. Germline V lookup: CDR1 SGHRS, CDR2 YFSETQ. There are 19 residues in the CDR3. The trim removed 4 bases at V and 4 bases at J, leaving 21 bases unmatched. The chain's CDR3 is CASSAAPRLAGLDPETQYF. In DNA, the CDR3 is TGCGCCAGCAGCGCCGCCCCGCGCCTAGCGGGTTTGGATCCAGAGACCCAGTACTTC.

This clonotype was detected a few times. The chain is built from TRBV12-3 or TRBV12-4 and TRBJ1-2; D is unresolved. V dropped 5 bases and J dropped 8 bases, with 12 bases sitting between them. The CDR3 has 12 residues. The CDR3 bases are TGTGCCAGCAGTCGCGGACTTGGAGGCTACACCTTC. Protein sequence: CASSRGLGGYTF.

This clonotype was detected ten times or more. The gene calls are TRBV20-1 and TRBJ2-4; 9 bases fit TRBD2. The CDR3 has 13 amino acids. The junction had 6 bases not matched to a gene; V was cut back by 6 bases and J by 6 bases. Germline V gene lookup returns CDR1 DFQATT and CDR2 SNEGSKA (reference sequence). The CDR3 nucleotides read TGCAGTGCCCGGGCGGGGGGGCGAAACATTCAGTACTTC. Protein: CSARAGGRNIQYF.

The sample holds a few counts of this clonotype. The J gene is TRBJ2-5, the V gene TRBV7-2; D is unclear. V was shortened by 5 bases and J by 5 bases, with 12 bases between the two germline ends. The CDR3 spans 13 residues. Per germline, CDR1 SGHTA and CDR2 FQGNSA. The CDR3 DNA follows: TGTGCCAGCAGCCCCTTTGGCGAGGAGACCCAGTACTTC. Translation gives CASSPFGEETQYF. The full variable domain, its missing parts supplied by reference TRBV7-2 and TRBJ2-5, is GAGVSQSPSNKVTEKGKDVELRCDPISGHTALYWYRQSLGQGLEFLIYFQGNSAPDKSGLPSDRFSAERTGGSVSTLTIQRTQQEDSAVYLCASSPFGEETQYFGPGTRLLVL.

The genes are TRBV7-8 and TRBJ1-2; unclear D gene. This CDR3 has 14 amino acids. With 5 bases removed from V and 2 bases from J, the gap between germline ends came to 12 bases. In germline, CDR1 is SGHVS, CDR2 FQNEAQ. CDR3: CASSRDAANYGYTF. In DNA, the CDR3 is TGTGCCAGCAGCCGGGATGCGGCCAACTATGGCTACACCTTC. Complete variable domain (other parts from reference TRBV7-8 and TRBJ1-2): GAGVSQSPRYKVAKRGQDVALRCDPISGHVSLFWYQQALGQGPEFLTYFQNEAQLDKSGLPSDRFFAERPEGSVSTLKIQRTQQEDSAVYLCASSRDAANYGYTFGSGTRLTVV.